The TCR beta chain under discussion was sequenced for a study of blood T cell repertoires in COVID-19. For the study at large: The United States, Italy and Spain supplied acute and convalescent COVID-19 samples. T cells, B-cell-depleted T cells, or PBMCs provided the cDNA or gDNA that served as material.

CDR3 length: 16 residues. Trimming at V came to 0 bases and at J to 6 bases, leaving 6 bases not matched to a gene. From germline, CDR1 is SGHNT and CDR2 YYREEE (reference sequence). Methods used by the authors: Reference gene primer amplification gave estimated nucleated cell counts. Profiled with immunoSEQ multiplex PCR; TCRdb holds only in-frame clones, not every one. That table furnishes V, J and clone size, whereas the DNA furnished D and trimming. The data show under 25,000 clones, 88% seen once. The sample consisted of peripheral blood. The rearrangement joins TRBV5-4 to TRBJ2-5; 12 nucleotides line up with TRBD2. This receptor was identified in a human donor in a cohort sampled during active COVID-19. This chain's CDR3 is CASSLAMTSGSKTQYF. The DNA for the CDR3 is TGTGCCAGCAGCTTGGCCATGACTAGCGGGAGCAAGACCCAGTACTTC.